This TCR beta chain came from a study of neurological immune-mediated disorders. This clonotype was observed many times. Its cognate antigen is unknown. Trimming pared 0 bases from V and 1 base from J, leaving 7 bases between. From germline, CDR1 is SGHRS and CDR2 YFSETQ. The CDR3 sequence is 14 residues long. The cDNA was synthesized by means of template-switch 5'RACE, which was carried out with 10-nucleotide random UMIs. Over 190 million TCR-beta sequences (from 15-18 subjects) were yielded by each sequencing run. TCRdb reprocessed the 5' RACE reads via MiXCR and lists one record per CDR3 protein. The data show 35,000 to 45,000 distinct CDR3 sequences, more than 9% seen once. Study-wide results and caveats: No CDR3 amino acid sequences were shared by expanded clones across subjects, suggesting private repertoires in all groups.

There were 800,000 to 1,000,000 CD4+ or CD8+ T cells used in the sorted libraries. The chain uses TRBV5-1 and TRBJ1-1; D gene ambiguous. The TCR originated in a woman under 40 with HTLV-1-associated myelopathy (HAM/TSP). Sequenced input: CD4+ T cells from blood. Here the CDR3 reads CASSLGAENTEAFF. DNA for the CDR3: TGCGCCAGCAGCTTGGGGGCGGAGAACACTGAAGCTTTCTTT.